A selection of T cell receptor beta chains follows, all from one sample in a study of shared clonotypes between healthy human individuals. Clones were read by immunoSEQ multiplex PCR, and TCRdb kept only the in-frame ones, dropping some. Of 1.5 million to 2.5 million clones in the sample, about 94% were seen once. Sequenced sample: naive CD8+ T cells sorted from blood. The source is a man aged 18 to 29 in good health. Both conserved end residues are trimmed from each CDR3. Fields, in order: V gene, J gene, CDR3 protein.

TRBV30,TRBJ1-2,AWSVTGSAGYT
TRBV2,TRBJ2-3,ALADTQY
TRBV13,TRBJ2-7,ASSSSLRAGGGNYEQY
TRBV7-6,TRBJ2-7,ASSLLGFGSSYEQY
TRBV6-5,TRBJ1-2,ASSYSQGSNYGYT
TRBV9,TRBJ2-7,ASNRGTSEDYEQY
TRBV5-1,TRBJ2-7,ASSLSRVSYEQY
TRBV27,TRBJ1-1,ASSLGALNTEAF
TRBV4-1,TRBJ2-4,ASSGTWGLAKNIQY
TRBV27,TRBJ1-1,ASSFDRGGTEAF
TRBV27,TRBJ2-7,ASSSIGTASYEQY
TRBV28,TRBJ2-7,ASSLGRLAYEQY
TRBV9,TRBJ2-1,ASSGPTSGVGNEQF
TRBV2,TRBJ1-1,ASRSNTEAF
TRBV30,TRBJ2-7,AWSVSSGNYEQY
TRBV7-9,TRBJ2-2,ASTSSIQREWVHTGELF